This T cell receptor beta chain was sequenced during a study of blood T cell repertoires in COVID-19. Background on the study: Material from acute and convalescent COVID-19 was sourced from the United States, Italy and Spain. PBMCs, B-cell-depleted T cells, or T cells provided the cDNA or gDNA that made up the material.

Trimming left V 7 bases short and J 2 bases short, with 14 bases between. The CDR3 has 15 residues. Germline V gene sequence: CDR1 SNHLY, CDR2 FYNNEI. In the source study's methods: Amplification with reference gene primers provided the estimates of nucleated cell counts. Profiled with immunoSEQ multiplex PCR; TCRdb holds only in-frame clones, not every one. V and J calls and clone size come straight from that table; D and trimming were deduced from the DNA. The sample includes roughly 140,000 clones, about 80% of them seen just once. The sequence was collected from a human donor in a cohort sampled during active COVID-19. The J gene is TRBJ2-2, the V gene TRBV2, with a weak D call TRBD2 (7 bases). Sample: peripheral blood. The CDR3 DNA sequence: TGTGCCAGCACGGGTGCGGGGGCTAACACCGGGGAGCTGTTTTTT. Translated, it gives CASTGAGANTGELFF.